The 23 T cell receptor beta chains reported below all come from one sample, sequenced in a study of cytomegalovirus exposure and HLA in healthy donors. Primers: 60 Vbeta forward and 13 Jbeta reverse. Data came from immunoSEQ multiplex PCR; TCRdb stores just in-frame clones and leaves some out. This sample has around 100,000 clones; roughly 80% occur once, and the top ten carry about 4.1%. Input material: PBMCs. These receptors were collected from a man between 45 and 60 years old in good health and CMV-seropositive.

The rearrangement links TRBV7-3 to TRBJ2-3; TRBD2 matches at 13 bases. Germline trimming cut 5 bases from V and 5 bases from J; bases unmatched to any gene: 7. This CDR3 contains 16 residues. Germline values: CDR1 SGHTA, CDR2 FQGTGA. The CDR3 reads CASSPTSGRRGDTQYF. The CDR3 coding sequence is TGTGCCAGCAGCCCGACTAGCGGGAGGAGGGGAGATACGCAGTATTTT.

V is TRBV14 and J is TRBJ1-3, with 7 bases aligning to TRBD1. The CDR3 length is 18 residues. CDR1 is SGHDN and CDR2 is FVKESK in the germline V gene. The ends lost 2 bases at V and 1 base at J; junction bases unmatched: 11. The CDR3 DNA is TGTGCCAGCAGCCAACTCAGCGACAGGGTGGTTTCTGGAAACACCATATATTTT. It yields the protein CASSQLSDRVVSGNTIYF.

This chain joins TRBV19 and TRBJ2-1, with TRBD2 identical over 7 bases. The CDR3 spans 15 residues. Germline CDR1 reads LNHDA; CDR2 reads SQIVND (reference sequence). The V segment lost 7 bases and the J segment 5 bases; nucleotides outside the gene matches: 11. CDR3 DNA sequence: TGTGCCAGTACCCTAGGAACTAGCGACAACAATGAGCAGTTCTTC. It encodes CASTLGTSDNNEQFF.

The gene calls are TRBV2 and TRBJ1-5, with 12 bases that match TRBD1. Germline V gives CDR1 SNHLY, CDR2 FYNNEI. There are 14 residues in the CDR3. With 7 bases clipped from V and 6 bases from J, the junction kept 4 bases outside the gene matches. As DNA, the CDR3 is TGTGCCAGCACGGGACAGGGGGCAGGTCAGCCCCAGCATTTT. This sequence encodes CASTGQGAGQPQHF. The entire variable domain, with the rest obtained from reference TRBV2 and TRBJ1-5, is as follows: EPEVTQTPSHQVTQMGQEVILRCVPISNHLYFYWYRQILGQKVEFLVSFYNNEISEKSEIFDDQFSVERPDGSNFTLKIRSTKLEDSAMYFCASTGQGAGQPQHFGDGTRLSIL.

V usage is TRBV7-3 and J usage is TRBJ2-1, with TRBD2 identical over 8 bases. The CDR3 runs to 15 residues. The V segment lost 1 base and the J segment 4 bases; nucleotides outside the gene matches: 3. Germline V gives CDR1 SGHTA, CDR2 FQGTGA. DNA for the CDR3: TGTGCCAGCAGCTTAAGGGTAGCGGGGTACAATGAGCAGTTCTTC. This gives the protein CASSLRVAGYNEQFF.

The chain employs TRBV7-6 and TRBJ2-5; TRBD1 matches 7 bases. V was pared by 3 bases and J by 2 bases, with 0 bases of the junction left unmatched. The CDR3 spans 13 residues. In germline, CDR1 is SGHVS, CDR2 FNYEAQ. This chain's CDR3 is CASSLGQQETQYF. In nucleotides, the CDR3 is TGTGCCAGCAGCTTGGGACAGCAAGAGACCCAGTACTTC.

CDR3 coding DNA: TGCGCCAGCAGCCCAACTAGCGGTTTCTACGAGCAGTACTTC. It yields the protein CASSPTSGFYEQYF. The chain joins TRBV5-1 to TRBJ2-7, with TRBD2 matching 8 bases. Germline values: CDR1 SGHRS, CDR2 YFSETQ. The trim removed 4 bases at V and 3 bases at J, leaving 6 bases unmatched. The length of the CDR3 is 14 residues.

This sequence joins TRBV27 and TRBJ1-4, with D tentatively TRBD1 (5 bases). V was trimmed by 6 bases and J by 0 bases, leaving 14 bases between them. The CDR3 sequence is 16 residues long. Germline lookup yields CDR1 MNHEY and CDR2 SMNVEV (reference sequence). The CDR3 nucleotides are TGTGCCAGCAGGGGTACAGGCGGTGCAACTAATGAAAAACTGTTTTTT. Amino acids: CASRGTGGATNEKLFF.

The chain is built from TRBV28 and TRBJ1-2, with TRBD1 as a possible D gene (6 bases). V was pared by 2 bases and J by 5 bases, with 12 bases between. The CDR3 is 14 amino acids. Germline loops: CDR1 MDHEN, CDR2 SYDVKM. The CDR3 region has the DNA TGTGCCAGCAGTTTAAGAGGGACAAGGTATGGCTACACCTTC. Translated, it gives CASSLRGTRYGYTF.

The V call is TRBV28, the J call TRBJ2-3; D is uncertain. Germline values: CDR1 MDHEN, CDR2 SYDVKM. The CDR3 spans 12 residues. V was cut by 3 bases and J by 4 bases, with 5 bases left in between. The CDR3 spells CASSFTADTQYF. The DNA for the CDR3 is TGTGCCAGCAGTTTTACGGCAGATACGCAGTATTTT.

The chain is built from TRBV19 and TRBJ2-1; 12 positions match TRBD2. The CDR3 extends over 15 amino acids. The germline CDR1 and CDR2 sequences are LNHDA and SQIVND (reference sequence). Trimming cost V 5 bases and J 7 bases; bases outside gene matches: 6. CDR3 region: CASSLTSGRLNEQFF. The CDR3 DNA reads TGTGCCAGTAGTTTGACTAGCGGGAGACTTAATGAGCAGTTCTTC.

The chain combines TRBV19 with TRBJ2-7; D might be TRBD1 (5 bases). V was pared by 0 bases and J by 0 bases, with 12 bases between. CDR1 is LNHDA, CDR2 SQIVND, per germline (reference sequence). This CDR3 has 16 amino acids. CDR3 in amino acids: CASSIDGAASSYEQYF. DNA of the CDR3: TGTGCCAGTAGTATAGATGGGGCGGCTAGCTCCTACGAGCAGTACTTC.

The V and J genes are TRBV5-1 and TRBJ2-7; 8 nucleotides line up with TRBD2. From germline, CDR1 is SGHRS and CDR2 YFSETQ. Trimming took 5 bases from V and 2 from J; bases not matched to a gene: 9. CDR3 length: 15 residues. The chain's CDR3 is CASSLATSGTYEQYF. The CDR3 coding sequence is TGCGCCAGCAGTCTGGCAACTAGCGGTACCTACGAGCAGTACTTC.

The CDR3 coding sequence is TGTGCCAGTAGTACCTACTCCGTCAATGAGCAGTTCTTC. This sequence encodes CASSTYSVNEQFF. The chain employs TRBV19 and TRBJ2-1, with no clear D. V dropped 4 bases and J dropped 6 bases, with 10 bases sitting between them. Germline loops: CDR1 LNHDA, CDR2 SQIVND (reference sequence). The CDR3 consists of 13 residues.

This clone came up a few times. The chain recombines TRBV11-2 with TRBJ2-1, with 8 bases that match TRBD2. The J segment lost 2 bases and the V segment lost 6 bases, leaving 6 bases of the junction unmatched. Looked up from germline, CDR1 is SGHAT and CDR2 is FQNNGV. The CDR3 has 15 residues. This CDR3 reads CASSSGTSAYNEQFF. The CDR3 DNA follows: TGTGCCAGCAGTTCCGGGACTAGTGCCTACAATGAGCAGTTCTTC.

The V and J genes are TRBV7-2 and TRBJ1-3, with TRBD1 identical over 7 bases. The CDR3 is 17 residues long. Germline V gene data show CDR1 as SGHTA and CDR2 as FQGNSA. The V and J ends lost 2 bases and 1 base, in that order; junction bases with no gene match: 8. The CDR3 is CASSLHGVRGSGNTIYF. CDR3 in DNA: TGTGCCAGCAGCTTACACGGTGTCAGGGGGTCTGGAAACACCATATATTTT.

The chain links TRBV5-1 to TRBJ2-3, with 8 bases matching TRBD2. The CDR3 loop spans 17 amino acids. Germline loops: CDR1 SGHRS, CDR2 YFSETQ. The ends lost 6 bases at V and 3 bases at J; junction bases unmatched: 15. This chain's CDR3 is CASNREGPGYATDTQYF. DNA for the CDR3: TGCGCCAGCAACCGGGAGGGCCCGGGCTACGCGACAGATACGCAGTATTTT.

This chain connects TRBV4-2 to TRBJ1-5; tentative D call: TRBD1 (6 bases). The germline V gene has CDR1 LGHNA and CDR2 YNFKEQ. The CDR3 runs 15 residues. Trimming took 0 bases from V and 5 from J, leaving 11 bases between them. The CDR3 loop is CASSQDRTDDQPQHF. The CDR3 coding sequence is TGTGCCAGCAGCCAAGATAGGACAGACGATCAGCCCCAGCATTTT.

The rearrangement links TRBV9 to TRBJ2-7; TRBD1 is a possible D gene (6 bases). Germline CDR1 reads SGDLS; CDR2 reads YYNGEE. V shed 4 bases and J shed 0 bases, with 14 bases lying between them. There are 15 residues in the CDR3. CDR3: CASSIEGTPSYEQYF. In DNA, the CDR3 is TGTGCCAGCAGCATAGAAGGGACACCCTCCTACGAGCAGTACTTC.

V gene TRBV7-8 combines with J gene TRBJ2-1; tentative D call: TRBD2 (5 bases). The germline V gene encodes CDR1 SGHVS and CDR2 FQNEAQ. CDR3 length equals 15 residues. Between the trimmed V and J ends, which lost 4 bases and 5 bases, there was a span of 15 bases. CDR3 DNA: TGTGCCAGCAGCTCTAAGGCTAGCCTAAACAATGAGCAGTTCTTC. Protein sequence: CASSSKASLNNEQFF.

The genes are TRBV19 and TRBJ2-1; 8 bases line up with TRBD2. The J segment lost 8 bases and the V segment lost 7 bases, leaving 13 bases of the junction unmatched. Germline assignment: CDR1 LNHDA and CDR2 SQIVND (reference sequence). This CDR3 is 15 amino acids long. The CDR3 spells CASKELAGLRDEQFF. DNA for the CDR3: TGTGCCAGTAAGGAGCTAGCGGGCCTTAGGGATGAGCAGTTCTTC.

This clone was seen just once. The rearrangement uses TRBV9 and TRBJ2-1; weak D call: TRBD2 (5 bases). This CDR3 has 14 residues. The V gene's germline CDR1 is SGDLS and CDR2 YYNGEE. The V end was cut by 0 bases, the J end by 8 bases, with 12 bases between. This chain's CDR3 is CASSVDGVVDEQFF. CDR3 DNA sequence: TGTGCCAGCAGCGTAGACGGGGTTGTGGATGAGCAGTTCTTC.

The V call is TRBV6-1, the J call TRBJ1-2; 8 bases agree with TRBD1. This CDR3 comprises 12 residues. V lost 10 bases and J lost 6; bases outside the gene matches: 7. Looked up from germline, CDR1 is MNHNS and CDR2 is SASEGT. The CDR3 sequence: CATLRTGNGYTF. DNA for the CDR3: TGTGCCACCCTCCGGACAGGGAATGGCTACACCTTC.